Below are 9 T cell receptor beta chains sequenced from a single sample in a study of T cells after posttransplantation cyclophosphamide. Clones were read by immunoSEQ multiplex PCR, and TCRdb kept only the in-frame ones, dropping some. Of about 18,000 clones in the sample, around four fifths were seen once. Sequenced sample: memory CD4+ T cells sorted from blood. These receptor sequences come from a man aged 30 to 39 in good health and a related stem cell transplant donor.

The chain links TRBV6-1 to TRBJ2-2, with 9 bases that match TRBD1. V dropped 4 bases and J dropped 5; count of bases not matched to a gene: 8. This CDR3 contains 16 residues. Germline loops: CDR1 MNHNS, CDR2 SASEGT. The CDR3 bases are TGTGCCAGCAGTGCCAGAGGACAGGGGAAAACCGGGGAGCTGTTTTTT. Residues: CASSARGQGKTGELFF.

About this clone: Germline and junction disagree at one end, which may indicate a read error. The chain joins TRBV4-1 to TRBJ1-2; tentatively, D is TRBD1 (6 bases). Germline loops: CDR1 MGHRA, CDR2 YSYEKL. The CDR3 spans 11 residues. The DNA of the CDR3 is TGCGCCAGCAGCCAAGAAAGGGACATGAGCTTC. Amino acids: CASSQERDMSF.

The rearrangement joins TRBV28 to TRBJ2-1, with TRBD2 identical over 8 bases. Trimming at V came to 7 bases and at J to 8 bases, leaving 13 bases not matched to a gene. Germline V gene lookup returns CDR1 MDHEN and CDR2 SYDVKM. CDR3 length equals 15 residues. The CDR3: CASTLRRGGRYEQFF. The CDR3 DNA is TGTGCCAGCACACTCCGCCGGGGGGGGCGATATGAGCAGTTCTTC.

J is TRBJ2-7 and V is TRBV5-1; the D is unclear. With 2 bases removed from V and 2 bases from J, the gap between germline ends came to 8 bases. CDR3 length: 13 amino acids. CDR1 and CDR2 from the germline V gene are SGHRS and YFSETQ. The CDR3: CASSLAQPYEQYF. The DNA for the CDR3 is TGCGCCAGCAGCTTAGCACAGCCCTACGAGCAGTACTTC.

The V call is TRBV18, the J call TRBJ2-1; 9 bases map to TRBD2. From germline, CDR1 is KGHSH and CDR2 LQKENI. There are 15 residues in the CDR3. V gave up 6 bases and J gave up 12 bases; unmatched junction bases: 15. CDR3 sequence: CASSPPGGGAVLQFF. CDR3 sequence (DNA): TGTGCCAGCTCCCCGCCGGGCGGGGGGGCCGTTCTGCAGTTCTTC.

This clone was detected only once. The CDR3 DNA is TGTGCCAGCTTAGGGGCCTACGAGCAGTACTTC. Amino acid sequence: CASLGAYEQYF. The genes are TRBV6-1 and TRBJ2-7, with D perhaps TRBD1 (5 bases). The germline V gene encodes CDR1 MNHNS and CDR2 SASEGT. The CDR3 loop spans 11 amino acids. Between the trimmed V and J ends, which lost 8 bases and 2 bases, there was a span of 7 bases.

V is TRBV29-1 and J is TRBJ2-3, with D hard to call. The CDR3 runs to 13 residues. Germline V lookup: CDR1 SQVTM, CDR2 ANQGSEA. V was trimmed by 1 base and J by 6 bases, leaving 11 bases between them. The CDR3 reads CSVEGPGRDTQYF. The CDR3 DNA sequence: TGCAGCGTTGAAGGTCCCGGCAGGGATACGCAGTATTTT.

The J gene is TRBJ2-1, the V gene TRBV28; TRBD1 is a possible D gene (6 bases). The CDR3 sequence is 15 residues long. V lost 7 bases and J lost 6, with 19 bases in between. In germline, CDR1 is MDHEN, CDR2 SYDVKM. CDR3 bases: TGTGCCAGCAACAGGGCCCGAGGGGGATTCAATGAGCAGTTCTTC. Its translation: CASNRARGGFNEQFF.

CDR3 region: CASSSGTGGLETQYF. In DNA form, the CDR3 reads TGTGCCAGCAGTTCCGGGACAGGGGGTTTGGAGACCCAGTACTTC. This chain uses TRBV6-6 with TRBJ2-5, with 11 bases that match TRBD1. CDR1 and CDR2 from the germline V gene are MNHNY and SVGAGI (reference sequence). V gave up 4 bases and J gave up 5 bases; unmatched junction bases: 6. CDR3 size: 15 residues.